This T cell receptor beta chain was profiled in a study of CD8+ T cells in alopecia areata. Study-wide context: Treatment comprised oral tofacitinib, 5 to 10 mg twice daily, in treated patients. Once tofacitinib had been taken for 6 to 18 months, 6 months off drug followed.

V dropped 6 bases and J dropped 0 bases, with 10 bases sitting between them. The CDR3 covers 14 residues. Germline V gene lookup returns CDR1 SGHRS and CDR2 YFSETQ. It was cDNA, reverse transcribed from extracted RNA, that served as the sequencing template. TCRdb's copy holds only in-frame clones and misses some; the assay was immunoSEQ multiplex PCR. The data hold hundreds of thousands of clones, with about two thirds observed a single time. Study results and limitations: Scalp sample data also include resident alphabeta T cells from normal skin. Across lesional scalp, and particularly alopecia totalis/universalis, clonality surpassed that of normal scalp.

Concerning this clone: Its antigen is unknown.

The sequence came from a human donor with alopecia areata. V is TRBV5-1 and J is TRBJ2-1, with D maybe TRBD1 (6 bases). Sample: CD4+ T cells sorted from blood, taken at week 0. Here the CDR3 DNA reads TGCGCCAGCAACACAGGGCTCTCCTACAATGAGCAGTTCTTC. It specifies CASNTGLSYNEQFF.